This T cell receptor beta chain was documented in a study of PD-1 blockade in classical Hodgkin lymphoma. For the study at large: Intravenous infusions of nivolumab 3 mg/kg reached patients every 2 weeks. Study findings and constraints: CD4+ TCR diversity, unlike CD8+, climbed significantly by C4D1.

This clone was detected only once. Its antigen remains unidentified. As to time point: cycle 4 day 1 (C4D1), after about 6 weeks of nivolumab. Every single patient, without exception, relapsed after autologous stem cell transplantation, and brentuximab vedotin exposure varied. The table came from immunoSEQ multiplex PCR; TCRdb's copy has only in-frame clones and leaves some out. The sample consists of 100,000 or so clones, about 92% of them appearing once. J was trimmed by 1 base and V by 3 bases; bases with no gene match: 3. The CDR3 runs to 16 residues. In germline, CDR1 is WNHNN, CDR2 SYGVQD (reference sequence).

The sample consisted of peripheral blood mononuclear cells (PBMCs), taken before the fourth cycle of nivolumab. The sequence was obtained from a human donor with classical Hodgkin lymphoma. The chain recombines TRBV10-1 with TRBJ2-2; 9 bases map to TRBD1. CDR3 in DNA: TGCGCCAGCAGTGATACGGGACAGGGGAACACCGGGGAGCTGTTTTTT. Protein product: CASSDTGQGNTGELFF.